This TCR beta chain was retrieved from a study of OX40 agonist ivuxolimab in advanced cancers. Germline V gives CDR1 MNHEY, CDR2 SMNVEV (reference sequence). The CDR3 spans 15 residues. Trimming removed 2 bases from V and 3 bases from J, with 14 bases in between. Clones were sequenced by immunoSEQ multiplex PCR, and TCRdb holds only the in-frame ones, with some missing. The profile shows about 93,000 clones, roughly 94% of them singletons. Source: CD4+ or CD8+ T cells sorted from blood, taken in a trial of the OX40 agonist ivuxolimab. The chain joins TRBV27 to TRBJ2-7, with a tentative D call TRBD1 (6 bases). The sequence was collected from an adult with an advanced solid tumor such as melanoma, head and neck, liver or kidney cancer. The CDR3 DNA sequence: TGTGCCAGCAGTTTAAGACAGGACTTGGACTACGAGCAGTACTTC. Translating gives CASSLRQDLDYEQYF.